Listed below are T cell receptor beta chains from one sample, sequenced in a study of CD8 T cells in ankylosing spondylitis. TCRdb re-called the 5' RACE reads with MiXCR, one entry per CDR3 protein. Of more than 500,000 distinct CDR3 sequences in the sample, 5.3% were seen once. The sample taken for sequencing was blood, either unsorted or a sorted T cell fraction (not recorded which). All receptors come from a male donor with ankylosing spondylitis. The CDR3 runs from the conserved cysteine through the conserved F or W. Each record gives: V gene, clone size, J gene, D gene, CDR3 protein, CDR3 DNA. D genes are given only for firm matches. Expanded clones get a size class; other rows say once, few or many, or leave the size out.

v_gene: TRBV11-2; abundance: many; j_gene: TRBJ2-4; d_gene: -; CDR3aa: CASSPRFNIQYF; CDR3nt: TGTGCCAGCAGCCCACGTTTTAACATTCAGTACTTC
v_gene: TRBV2; abundance: many; j_gene: TRBJ2-7; d_gene: -; CDR3aa: CASLTSSVEQYF; CDR3nt: TGTGCCAGCCTTACGAGTAGCGTCGAGCAGTACTTC
v_gene: TRBV6-1; abundance: few; j_gene: TRBJ2-3; d_gene: -; CDR3aa: CASTEWGGSPDTQYF; CDR3nt: TGTGCCAGCACCGAGTGGGGTGGGTCCCCAGATACGCAGTATTTT
v_gene: TRBV7-6; abundance: many; j_gene: TRBJ2-1; d_gene: -; CDR3aa: CASSLGAGGTEQFF; CDR3nt: TGTGCCAGCAGCCTTGGGGCAGGGGGGACTGAGCAGTTCTTC
v_gene: TRBV7-2; abundance: few; j_gene: TRBJ1-1; d_gene: -; CDR3aa: CASSKRGTEAFF; CDR3nt: TGTGCCAGCAGCAAGAGGGGTACTGAAGCTTTCTTT
v_gene: TRBV10-1; abundance: -; j_gene: TRBJ1-4; d_gene: -; CDR3aa: CASSENPSPDEKLFF; CDR3nt: TGCGCCAGCAGTGAGAACCCTTCGCCGGATGAAAAACTGTTTTTT
v_gene: TRBV18; abundance: -; j_gene: TRBJ2-1; d_gene: TRBD2; CDR3aa: CASSPLAGVSHEQFF; CDR3nt: TGTGCCAGCTCACCACTAGCGGGAGTTAGTCATGAGCAGTTCTTC
v_gene: TRBV6-1; abundance: many; j_gene: TRBJ2-3; d_gene: -; CDR3aa: CASSPRGGGGAQYF; CDR3nt: TGTGCCAGCAGCCCCCGAGGGGGGGGGGGTGCGCAGTATTTT
v_gene: TRBV10-2; abundance: many; j_gene: TRBJ1-1; d_gene: -; CDR3aa: CASSESGARRWTEAFF; CDR3nt: TGCGCCAGCAGTGAGTCGGGAGCAAGGCGGTGGACTGAAGCTTTCTTT
v_gene: TRBV20-1; abundance: many; j_gene: TRBJ2-3; d_gene: -; CDR3aa: CSARQAGLGTDTQYF; CDR3nt: TGCAGTGCTAGACAGGCAGGCCTTGGGACAGATACGCAGTATTTT
v_gene: TRBV20-1; abundance: many; j_gene: TRBJ2-2; d_gene: -; CDR3aa: CSARPTGNTGELFF; CDR3nt: TGCAGTGCTAGACCGACTGGAAACACCGGGGAGCTGTTTTTT
v_gene: TRBV5-1; abundance: many; j_gene: TRBJ1-6; d_gene: -; CDR3aa: CASRSGANSPLHF; CDR3nt: TGCGCCAGCAGATCAGGGGCCAATTCACCCCTCCACTTT
v_gene: TRBV7-2; abundance: many; j_gene: TRBJ2-7; d_gene: -; CDR3aa: CASSFFDSYEQYF; CDR3nt: TGTGCCAGCAGCTTTTTCGACTCCTACGAGCAGTACTTC
v_gene: TRBV28; abundance: many; j_gene: TRBJ2-1; d_gene: TRBD2; CDR3aa: CATLRAGGHNEQFF; CDR3nt: TGTGCCACCCTGAGGGCGGGGGGCCACAATGAGCAGTTCTTC
v_gene: TRBV3-1; abundance: few; j_gene: TRBJ1-4; d_gene: -; CDR3aa: CASSRVPGRKLFF; CDR3nt: TGTGCCAGCAGCCGAGTCCCTGGGCGAAAACTGTTTTTT
v_gene: TRBV7-3; abundance: -; j_gene: TRBJ2-3; d_gene: -; CDR3aa: CASTLGGGGGTQYF; CDR3nt: TGTGCCAGCACGCTAGGAGGGGGTGGGGGGACGCAGTATTTT
v_gene: TRBV7-2; abundance: -; j_gene: TRBJ2-3; d_gene: -; CDR3aa: CASSPNEDTQYF; CDR3nt: TGTGCCAGCAGCCCTAATGAAGATACGCAGTATTTT
v_gene: TRBV12-3/TRBV12-4; abundance: many; j_gene: TRBJ2-7; d_gene: TRBD1; CDR3aa: CASSPWTGIDYEQYF; CDR3nt: TGTGCCAGCAGCCCCTGGACAGGGATCGATTACGAGCAGTACTTC
v_gene: TRBV27; abundance: many; j_gene: TRBJ2-7; d_gene: -; CDR3aa: CASKTVHNPYEQYF; CDR3nt: TGTGCCAGCAAAACAGTCCACAACCCGTACGAGCAGTACTTC
v_gene: TRBV12-3/TRBV12-4; abundance: many; j_gene: TRBJ1-2; d_gene: -; CDR3aa: CASTPLVGYGYTF; CDR3nt: TGTGCCAGCACCCCTCTGGTGGGCTATGGCTACACCTTC
v_gene: TRBV29-1; abundance: few; j_gene: TRBJ1-1; d_gene: -; CDR3aa: CSVEDGFPEAFF; CDR3nt: TGCAGCGTTGAAGATGGTTTCCCTGAAGCTTTCTTT
v_gene: TRBV5-6; abundance: many; j_gene: TRBJ2-1; d_gene: TRBD1; CDR3aa: CASLRLGTDTDNEQFF; CDR3nt: TGTGCCAGCCTAAGGCTTGGGACAGACACTGACAATGAGCAGTTCTTC
v_gene: TRBV24-1; abundance: -; j_gene: TRBJ1-1; d_gene: -; CDR3aa: CATSRTGSTEAFF; CDR3nt: TGTGCCACCAGTAGGACGGGCTCCACTGAAGCTTTCTTT
v_gene: TRBV7-6; abundance: many; j_gene: TRBJ2-1; d_gene: -; CDR3aa: CASSLVAGVSSYNEQFF; CDR3nt: TGTGCCAGCAGCTTAGTGGCTGGGGTAAGCTCCTACAATGAGCAGTTCTTC
v_gene: TRBV4-2; abundance: many; j_gene: TRBJ2-4; d_gene: -; CDR3aa: CASSQDTGRNIQYF; CDR3nt: TGTGCCAGCAGCCAAGATACAGGGAGGAACATTCAGTACTTC
v_gene: TRBV20-1; abundance: many; j_gene: TRBJ1-6; d_gene: -; CDR3aa: CSAIRGSKDSPLHF; CDR3nt: TGCAGTGCTATCAGGGGAAGTAAGGATTCACCCCTCCACTTT
v_gene: TRBV4-2; abundance: few; j_gene: TRBJ2-5; d_gene: TRBD2; CDR3aa: CASSQDTREGHQETQYF; CDR3nt: TGTGCCAGCAGCCAAGATACTCGGGAGGGCCACCAAGAGACCCAGTACTTC
v_gene: TRBV27; abundance: many; j_gene: TRBJ1-1; d_gene: TRBD1; CDR3aa: CASTRGDRTNTEAFF; CDR3nt: TGTGCCAGCACCCGTGGGGACAGGACGAACACTGAAGCTTTCTTT
v_gene: TRBV5-1; abundance: many; j_gene: TRBJ2-1; d_gene: TRBD2; CDR3aa: CASSQNLGGGEFF; CDR3nt: TGCGCCAGCAGTCAAAACCTCGGCGGGGGGGAGTTCTTC
v_gene: TRBV20-1; abundance: few; j_gene: TRBJ2-3; d_gene: -; CDR3aa: CSALIADTQYF; CDR3nt: TGCAGTGCTTTAATAGCGGATACGCAGTATTTT
v_gene: TRBV29-1; abundance: many; j_gene: TRBJ1-2; d_gene: TRBD1; CDR3aa: CSVDGQGFDYGYTF; CDR3nt: TGCAGCGTTGATGGACAGGGGTTCGACTATGGCTACACCTTC
v_gene: TRBV20-1; abundance: many; j_gene: TRBJ1-5; d_gene: -; CDR3aa: CSASWGFEPQHF; CDR3nt: TGCAGTGCTAGTTGGGGATTTGAGCCCCAGCATTTT
v_gene: TRBV5-1; abundance: -; j_gene: TRBJ1-6; d_gene: TRBD1; CDR3aa: CASSPEPAGGNSPLHF; CDR3nt: TGCGCCAGCAGCCCCGAACCTGCAGGGGGGAATTCACCCCTCCACTTT
v_gene: TRBV10-3; abundance: many; j_gene: TRBJ2-2; d_gene: TRBD1; CDR3aa: CAISERGTGGDTGELFF; CDR3nt: TGTGCCATCAGTGAAAGAGGGACAGGGGGCGATACCGGGGAGCTGTTTTTT
v_gene: TRBV6-6; abundance: many; j_gene: TRBJ2-7; d_gene: -; CDR3aa: CASGLLSSYEQYF; CDR3nt: TGTGCCAGCGGACTACTAAGCTCCTACGAGCAGTACTTC
v_gene: TRBV5-1; abundance: many; j_gene: TRBJ2-7; d_gene: TRBD1; CDR3aa: CASSSETGEVYEQYF; CDR3nt: TGCGCCAGCAGCTCGGAGACAGGGGAGGTCTACGAGCAGTACTTC
v_gene: TRBV9; abundance: many; j_gene: TRBJ2-1; d_gene: -; CDR3aa: CASSVGMFSYNEQFF; CDR3nt: TGTGCCAGCAGCGTCGGCATGTTCTCCTACAATGAGCAGTTCTTC
v_gene: TRBV7-2; abundance: many; j_gene: TRBJ2-7; d_gene: -; CDR3aa: CASSLKAEGVYEQYF; CDR3nt: TGTGCCAGCAGCTTAAAAGCGGAGGGGGTCTACGAGCAGTACTTC
v_gene: TRBV5-4; abundance: many; j_gene: TRBJ2-4; d_gene: TRBD2; CDR3aa: CASSLLLAGGPGAKNIQYF; CDR3nt: TGTGCCAGCAGCTTACTACTAGCGGGGGGGCCAGGAGCCAAAAACATTCAGTACTTC
v_gene: TRBV2; abundance: -; j_gene: TRBJ2-5; d_gene: -; CDR3aa: CASSISVGQETQYF; CDR3nt: TGTGCCAGCAGTATAAGTGTGGGCCAAGAGACCCAGTACTTC
v_gene: TRBV2; abundance: -; j_gene: TRBJ2-6; d_gene: -; CDR3aa: CASSEIGGGANVLTF; CDR3nt: TGTGCCAGCAGTGAAATAGGCGGCGGGGCCAACGTCCTGACTTTC
v_gene: TRBV15; abundance: few; j_gene: TRBJ2-1; d_gene: -; CDR3aa: CATSPRSHRENNEQFF; CDR3nt: TGTGCCACCAGCCCAAGAAGTCACAGGGAAAACAATGAGCAGTTCTTC
v_gene: TRBV5-6; abundance: -; j_gene: TRBJ2-7; d_gene: -; CDR3aa: CASSFEGSVAYEQYF; CDR3nt: TGTGCCAGCAGCTTCGAGGGAAGTGTGGCCTACGAGCAGTACTTC
v_gene: TRBV5-1; abundance: many; j_gene: TRBJ2-7; d_gene: -; CDR3aa: CASSPQGDAYEQYF; CDR3nt: TGCGCCAGCAGCCCGCAGGGTGACGCCTACGAGCAGTACTTC
v_gene: TRBV6-4; abundance: many; j_gene: TRBJ2-1; d_gene: TRBD1; CDR3aa: CASRRDRYNEQFF; CDR3nt: TGTGCCAGCAGGAGGGACAGGTACAATGAGCAGTTCTTC